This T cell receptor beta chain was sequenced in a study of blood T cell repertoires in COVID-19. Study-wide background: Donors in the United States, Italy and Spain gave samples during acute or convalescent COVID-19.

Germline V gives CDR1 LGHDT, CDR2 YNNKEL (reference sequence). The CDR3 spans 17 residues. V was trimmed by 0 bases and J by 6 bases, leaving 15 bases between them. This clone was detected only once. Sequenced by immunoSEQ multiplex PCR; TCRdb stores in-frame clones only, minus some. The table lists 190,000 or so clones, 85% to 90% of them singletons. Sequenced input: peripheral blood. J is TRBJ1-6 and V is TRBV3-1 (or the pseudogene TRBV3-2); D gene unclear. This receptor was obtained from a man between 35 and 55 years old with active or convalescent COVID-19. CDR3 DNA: TGTGCCAGCAGCCAAGAACGGACTTGGGTCGGTAATTCACCCCTCCACTTT. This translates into CASSQERTWVGNSPLHF.